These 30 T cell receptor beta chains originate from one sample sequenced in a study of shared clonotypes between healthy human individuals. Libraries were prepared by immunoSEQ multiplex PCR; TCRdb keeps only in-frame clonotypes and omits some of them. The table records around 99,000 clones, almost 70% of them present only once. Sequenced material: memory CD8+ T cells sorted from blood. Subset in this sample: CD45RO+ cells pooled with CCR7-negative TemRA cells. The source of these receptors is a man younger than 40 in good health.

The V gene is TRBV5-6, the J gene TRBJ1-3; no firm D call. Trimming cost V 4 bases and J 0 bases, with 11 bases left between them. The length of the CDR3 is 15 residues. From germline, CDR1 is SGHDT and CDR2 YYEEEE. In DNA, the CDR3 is TGTGCCAGCAGCGACACCGGCCACTCTGGAAACACCATATATTTT. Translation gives CASSDTGHSGNTIYF.

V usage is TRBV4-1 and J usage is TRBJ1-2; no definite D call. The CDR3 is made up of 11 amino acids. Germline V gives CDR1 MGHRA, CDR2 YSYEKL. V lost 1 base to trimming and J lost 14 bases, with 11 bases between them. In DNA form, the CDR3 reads TGCGCCAGCAGCCAAGCTAAGTCCTGGACCTTC. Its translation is CASSQAKSWTF.

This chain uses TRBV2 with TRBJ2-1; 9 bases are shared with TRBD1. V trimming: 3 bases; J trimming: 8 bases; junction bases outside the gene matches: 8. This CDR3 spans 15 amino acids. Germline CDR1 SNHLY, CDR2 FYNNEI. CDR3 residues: CASSESGQGLDEQFF. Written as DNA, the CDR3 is TGTGCCAGCAGTGAGTCGGGACAGGGATTGGATGAGCAGTTCTTC.

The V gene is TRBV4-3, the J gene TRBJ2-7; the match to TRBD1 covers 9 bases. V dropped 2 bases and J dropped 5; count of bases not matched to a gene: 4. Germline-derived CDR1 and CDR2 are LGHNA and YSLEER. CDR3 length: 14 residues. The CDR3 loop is CASSQKQGAHEQYF. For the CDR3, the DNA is TGCGCCAGCAGCCAAAAACAGGGGGCCCACGAGCAGTACTTC.

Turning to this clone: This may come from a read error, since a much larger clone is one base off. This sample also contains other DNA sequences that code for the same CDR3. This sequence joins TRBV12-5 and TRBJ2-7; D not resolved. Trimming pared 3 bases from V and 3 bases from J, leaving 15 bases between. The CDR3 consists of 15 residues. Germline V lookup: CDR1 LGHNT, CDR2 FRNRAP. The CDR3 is CASGLVCLSYYEQYF. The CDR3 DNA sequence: TGTGCTAGTGGTTTAGTTTGTCTCAGTTACTACGAGCAGTACTTC.

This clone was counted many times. This CDR3 is CASSNTLGGRSGDTEAFF. The CDR3 DNA follows: TGTGCCAGCAGCAACACCCTGGGGGGGCGGAGTGGCGACACTGAAGCTTTCTTT. V and J are TRBV7-9 and TRBJ1-1; perhaps TRBD1 as D (6 bases). V lost 5 bases and J 3 bases, leaving 25 bases between the germline ends. CDR3 length: 18 residues. CDR1 and CDR2 from the germline V gene are SEHNR and FQNEAQ (reference sequence).

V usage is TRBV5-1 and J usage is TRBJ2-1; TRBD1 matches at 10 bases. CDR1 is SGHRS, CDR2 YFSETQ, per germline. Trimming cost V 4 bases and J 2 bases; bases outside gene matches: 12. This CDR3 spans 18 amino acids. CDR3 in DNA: TGCGCCAGCAGCCTCAGACAGGGGGCCATATCTACCTACAATGAGCAGTTCTTC. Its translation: CASSLRQGAISTYNEQFF.

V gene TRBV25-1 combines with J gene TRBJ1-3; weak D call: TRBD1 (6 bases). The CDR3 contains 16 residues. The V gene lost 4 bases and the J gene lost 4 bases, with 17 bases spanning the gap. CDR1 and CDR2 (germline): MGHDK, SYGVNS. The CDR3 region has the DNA TGTGCCAGCAGTGGGAGGACAGAAGCTCTGGGAAACACCATATATTTT. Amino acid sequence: CASSGRTEALGNTIYF.

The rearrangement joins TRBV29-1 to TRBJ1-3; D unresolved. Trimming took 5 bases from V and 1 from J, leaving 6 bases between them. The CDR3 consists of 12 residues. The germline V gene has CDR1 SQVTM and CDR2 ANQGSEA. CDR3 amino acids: CSVLESGNTIYF. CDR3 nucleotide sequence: TGCAGCGTTTTAGAATCTGGAAACACCATATATTTT.

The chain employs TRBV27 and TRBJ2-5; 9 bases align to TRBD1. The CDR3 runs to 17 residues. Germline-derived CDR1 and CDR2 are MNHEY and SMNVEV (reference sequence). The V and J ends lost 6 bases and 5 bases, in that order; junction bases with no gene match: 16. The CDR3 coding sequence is TGTGCCAGCAGCTTACTTCCTCTTACAGGGGGCAGGGAGACCCAGTACTTC. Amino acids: CASSLLPLTGGRETQYF.

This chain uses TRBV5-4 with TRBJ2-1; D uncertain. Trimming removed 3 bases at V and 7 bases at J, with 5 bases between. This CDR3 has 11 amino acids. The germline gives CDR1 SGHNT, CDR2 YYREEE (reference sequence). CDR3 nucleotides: TGTGCCAGCAGCTCGCTTAATGAGCAGTTCTTC. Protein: CASSSLNEQFF.

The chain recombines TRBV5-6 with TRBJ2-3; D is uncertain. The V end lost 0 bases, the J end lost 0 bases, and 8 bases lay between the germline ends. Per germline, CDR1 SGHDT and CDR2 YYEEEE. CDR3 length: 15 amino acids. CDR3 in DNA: TGTGCCAGCAGCTTGGATCAGTTCAGCACAGATACGCAGTATTTT. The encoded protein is CASSLDQFSTDTQYF.

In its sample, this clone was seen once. Here the CDR3 DNA reads TGTGCCGCCAGTGAACTAGCGGACTACAATGAGCAGTTCTTC. As protein: CAASELADYNEQFF. V is TRBV19 and J is TRBJ2-1; 8 nucleotides align to TRBD2. J was trimmed by 3 bases and V by 11 bases; bases with no gene match: 9. Germline lookup yields CDR1 LNHDA and CDR2 SQIVND (reference sequence). The CDR3 is 14 amino acids.

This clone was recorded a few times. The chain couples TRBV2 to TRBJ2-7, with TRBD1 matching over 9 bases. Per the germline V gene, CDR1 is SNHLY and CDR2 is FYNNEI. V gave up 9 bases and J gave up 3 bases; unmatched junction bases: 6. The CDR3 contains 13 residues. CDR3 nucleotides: TGTGCCAGTACAGGGGGCTTGGTCTACGAGCAGTACTTC. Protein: CASTGGLVYEQYF.

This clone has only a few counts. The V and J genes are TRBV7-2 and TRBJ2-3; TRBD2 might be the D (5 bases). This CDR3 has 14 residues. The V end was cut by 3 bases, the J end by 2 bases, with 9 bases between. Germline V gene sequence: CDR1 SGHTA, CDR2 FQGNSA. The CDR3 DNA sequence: TGTGCCAGCAGCTTTAGCGATACCACAGATACGCAGTATTTT. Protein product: CASSFSDTTDTQYF.

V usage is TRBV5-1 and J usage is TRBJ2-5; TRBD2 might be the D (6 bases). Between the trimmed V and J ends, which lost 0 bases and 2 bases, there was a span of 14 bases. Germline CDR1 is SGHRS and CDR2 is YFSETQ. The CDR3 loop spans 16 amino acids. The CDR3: CASSLVMAGTQETQYF. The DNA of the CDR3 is TGCGCCAGCAGCTTGGTCATGGCGGGGACTCAAGAGACCCAGTACTTC. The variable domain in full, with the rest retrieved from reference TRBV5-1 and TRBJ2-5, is KAGVTQTPRYLIKTRGQQVTLSCSPISGHRSVSWYQQTPGQGLQFLFEYFSETQRNKGNFPGRFSGRQFSNSRSEMNVSTLELGDSALYLCASSLVMAGTQETQYFGPGTRLLVL.

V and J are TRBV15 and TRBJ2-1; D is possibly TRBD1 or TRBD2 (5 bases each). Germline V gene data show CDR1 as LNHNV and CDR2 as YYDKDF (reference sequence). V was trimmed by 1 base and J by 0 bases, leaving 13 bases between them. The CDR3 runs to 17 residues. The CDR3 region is CATSRVAGTGSYNEQFF. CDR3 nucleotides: TGTGCCACCAGCAGAGTCGCCGGGACCGGCTCCTACAATGAGCAGTTCTTC.

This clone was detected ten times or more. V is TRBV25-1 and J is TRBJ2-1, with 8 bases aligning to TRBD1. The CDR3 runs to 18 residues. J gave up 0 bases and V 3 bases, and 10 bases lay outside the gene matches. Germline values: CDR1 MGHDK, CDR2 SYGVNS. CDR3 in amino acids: CASSDNRDRFGSYNEQFF. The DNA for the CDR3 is TGTGCCAGCAGTGACAACCGGGACAGGTTCGGCTCCTACAATGAGCAGTTCTTC.

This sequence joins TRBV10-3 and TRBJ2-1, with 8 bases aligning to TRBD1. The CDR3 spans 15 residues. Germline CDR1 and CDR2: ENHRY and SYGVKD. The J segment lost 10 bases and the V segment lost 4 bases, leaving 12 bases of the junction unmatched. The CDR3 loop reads CAISAFSQGAGEQFF. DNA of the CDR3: TGTGCCATCAGTGCGTTCTCCCAGGGGGCAGGAGAGCAGTTCTTC.

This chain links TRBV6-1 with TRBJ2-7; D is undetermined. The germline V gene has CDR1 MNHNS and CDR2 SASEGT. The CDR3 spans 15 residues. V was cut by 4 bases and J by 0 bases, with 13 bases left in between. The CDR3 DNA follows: TGTGCCAGCAGTGCTGTGTGGGGTAGCTCCTACGAGCAGTACTTC. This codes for CASSAVWGSSYEQYF.

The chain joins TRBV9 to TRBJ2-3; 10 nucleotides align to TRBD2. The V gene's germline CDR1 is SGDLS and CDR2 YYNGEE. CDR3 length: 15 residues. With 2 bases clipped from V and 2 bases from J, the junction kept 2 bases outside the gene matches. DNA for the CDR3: TGTGCCAGCAGCGTCGGACTAGCGGACACAGATACGCAGTATTTT. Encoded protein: CASSVGLADTDTQYF.

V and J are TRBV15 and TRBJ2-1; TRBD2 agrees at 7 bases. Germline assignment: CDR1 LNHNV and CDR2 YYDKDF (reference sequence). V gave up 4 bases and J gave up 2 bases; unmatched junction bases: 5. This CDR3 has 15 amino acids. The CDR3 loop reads CATSKEREAYNEQFF. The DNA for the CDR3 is TGTGCCACCAGCAAAGAGCGGGAAGCCTACAATGAGCAGTTCTTC.

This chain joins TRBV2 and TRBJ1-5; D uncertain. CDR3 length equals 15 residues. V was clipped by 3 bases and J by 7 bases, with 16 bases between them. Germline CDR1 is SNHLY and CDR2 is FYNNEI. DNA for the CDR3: TGTGCCAGCAGTGATACGGAGCCCAAGGTCCAGCCCCAGCATTTT. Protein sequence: CASSDTEPKVQPQHF.

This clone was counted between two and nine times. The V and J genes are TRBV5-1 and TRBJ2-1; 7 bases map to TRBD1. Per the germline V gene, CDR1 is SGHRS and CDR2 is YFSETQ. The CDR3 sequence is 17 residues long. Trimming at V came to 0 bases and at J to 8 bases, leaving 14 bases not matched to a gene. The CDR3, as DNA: TGCGCCAGCAGCTTGGGGCGAAGGGGGCCTTCCAGGGATGAGCAGTTCTTC. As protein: CASSLGRRGPSRDEQFF.

The CDR3 nucleotides read TGTGCCAGCAGCTTAGAACACCACTACGAGCAGTACTTC. This encodes CASSLEHHYEQYF. The rearrangement links TRBV11-3 to TRBJ2-7; no clear D. Trimming pared 0 bases from V and 3 bases from J, leaving 6 bases between. In germline, CDR1 is SGHNT, CDR2 YENEEA. CDR3 length: 13 amino acids.

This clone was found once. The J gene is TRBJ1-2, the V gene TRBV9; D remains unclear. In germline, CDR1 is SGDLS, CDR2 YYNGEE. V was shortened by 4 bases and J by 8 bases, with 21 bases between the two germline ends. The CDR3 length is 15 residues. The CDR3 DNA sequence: TGTGCCAGCAGCCCTCGGACTCAAGGGTATGGCGGCTACACCTTC. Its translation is CASSPRTQGYGGYTF.

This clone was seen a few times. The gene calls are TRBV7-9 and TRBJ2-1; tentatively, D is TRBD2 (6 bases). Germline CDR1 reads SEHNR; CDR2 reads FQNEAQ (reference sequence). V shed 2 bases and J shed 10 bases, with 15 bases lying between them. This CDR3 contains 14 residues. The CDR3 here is CASSLRDPGEEQFF. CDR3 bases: TGTGCCAGCAGCTTAAGGGACCCGGGGGAGGAGCAGTTCTTC.

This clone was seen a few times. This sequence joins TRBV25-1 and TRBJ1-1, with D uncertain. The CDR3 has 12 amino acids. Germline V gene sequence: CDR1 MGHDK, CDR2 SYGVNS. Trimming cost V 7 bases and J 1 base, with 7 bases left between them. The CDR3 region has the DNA TGTGCCAGCACCGATAAGAACACTGAAGCTTTCTTT. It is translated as CASTDKNTEAFF.

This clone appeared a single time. CDR3 residues: CASTRVSGTYNEQFF. CDR3 nucleotides: TGTGCCAGCACTCGTGTTAGCGGGACCTACAATGAGCAGTTCTTC. The chain employs TRBV6-1 and TRBJ2-1; 8 bases align to TRBD2. This CDR3 is 15 amino acids long. The germline V gene encodes CDR1 MNHNS and CDR2 SASEGT. Trimming removed 7 bases from V and 2 bases from J; junction bases left unmatched: 7.

This CDR3 reads CASSVVRGGETQYF. The DNA for the CDR3 is TGCGCCAGCAGTGTGGTCCGGGGGGGAGAGACCCAGTACTTC. This rearrangement joins TRBV10-2 to TRBJ2-5, with 8 bases identical to TRBD2. Losses at the gene ends were 4 bases for V and 4 bases for J; bases not matched to a gene: 5. Looked up from germline, CDR1 is WSHSY and CDR2 is SAAADI. The length of the CDR3 is 14 residues.